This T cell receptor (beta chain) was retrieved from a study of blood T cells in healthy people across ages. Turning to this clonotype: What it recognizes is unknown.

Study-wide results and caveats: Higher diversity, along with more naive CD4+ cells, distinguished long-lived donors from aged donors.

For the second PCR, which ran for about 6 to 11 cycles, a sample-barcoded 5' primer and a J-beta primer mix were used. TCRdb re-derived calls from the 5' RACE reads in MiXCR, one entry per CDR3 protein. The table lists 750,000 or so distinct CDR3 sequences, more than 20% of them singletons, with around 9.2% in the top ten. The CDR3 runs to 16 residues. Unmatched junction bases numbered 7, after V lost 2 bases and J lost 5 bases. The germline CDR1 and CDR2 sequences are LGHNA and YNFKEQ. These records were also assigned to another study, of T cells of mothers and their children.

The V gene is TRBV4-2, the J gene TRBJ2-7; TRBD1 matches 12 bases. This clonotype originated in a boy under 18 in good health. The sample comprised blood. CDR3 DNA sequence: TGTGCCAGCAGCCAATACCCGGGACAGGGGGCAAACGAGCAGTACTTC. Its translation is CASSQYPGQGANEQYF.